The text below deals with one TCR beta chain. Trimming shortened V by 6 bases and J by 4 bases, and 18 bases separated the two germline ends. This CDR3 comprises 15 residues. Germline V lookup: CDR1 LNHDA, CDR2 SQIVND (reference sequence). Recruited during active infection, patients (from Seattle) were subsequently followed longitudinally. This sample is part of a study of blood T cell repertoires in COVID-19. Study summary: Sources were T cells, B-cell-depleted T cells, or PBMCs; the material itself was cDNA or gDNA.

As handled by the study authors: The authors estimated nucleated cell counts from reference gene primer amplification. Sequenced by immunoSEQ multiplex PCR; TCRdb stores in-frame clones only, minus some. V and J calls and clone size are as listed in that table; D and trimming were resolved from the DNA. The sample lists fewer than 250,000 clones, over 75% seen once, with under 14% in the top ten. The V gene is TRBV19, the J gene TRBJ1-2; no firm D call. Sample: peripheral blood. This clonotype was sampled from a man aged 50 to 59 with COVID-19, enrolled during active disease. The CDR3 nucleotides are TGTGCCAGTAGACTCCGGGTCGCCGGCGGCTATGGCTACACCTTC. Translated, it gives CASRLRVAGGYGYTF.